These 32 T cell receptor beta chains share one sample of origin, sequenced in a study of T-cell memory formation after mild COVID-19. From the 5' RACE reads, TCRdb called clonotypes with MiXCR, one entry per CDR3 protein. Counted here are roughly 200,000 distinct CDR3 sequences, roughly 17% occurring once; the ten biggest clones make up approximately 2.1%. Sequencing input: PBMCs or a T cell subset sorted from them (not recorded which). The receptors derive from an adult woman who had mild COVID-19 (a few samples of this study predate the infection). Cell type and time point are not known.

The CDR3 loop is CASSSDSPGTQYF. The CDR3, as DNA: TGTGCCAGCAGCTCGGATTCTCCCGGGACCCAGTACTTC. The chain is built from TRBV7-2 and TRBJ2-5, with D uncertain. The CDR3 extends over 13 amino acids. Germline values: CDR1 SGHTA, CDR2 FQGNSA. Trimming stripped 4 bases from V and 7 bases from J, with 13 bases between. Supplemented by reference TRBV7-2 and TRBJ2-5, the full variable domain reads GAGVSQSPSNKVTEKGKDVELRCDPISGHTALYWYRQSLGQGLEFLIYFQGNSAPDKSGLPSDRFSAERTGGSVSTLTIQRTQQEDSAVYLCASSSDSPGTQYFGPGTRLLVL.

This chain joins TRBV7-9 and TRBJ1-4; 8 bases fit TRBD1. The germline V gene has CDR1 SEHNR and CDR2 FQNEAQ (reference sequence). Germline trimming cut 4 bases from V and 5 bases from J; bases unmatched to any gene: 3. The CDR3 has 14 residues. CDR3 sequence: CASSSTGGNEKLFF. CDR3 bases: TGTGCCAGCAGCTCCACAGGGGGAAATGAAAAACTGTTTTTT.

This clonotype came up many times. The chain employs TRBV29-1 and TRBJ2-1, with 7 nucleotides matching TRBD1. Looked up from germline, CDR1 is SQVTM and CDR2 is ANQGSEA. The CDR3 is made up of 14 amino acids. The J segment lost 6 bases and the V segment lost 7 bases, leaving 12 bases of the junction unmatched. The DNA of the CDR3 is TGCAGCGCGACACAGGGGTCCCTTAGCAATGAGCAGTTCTTC. Its protein is CSATQGSLSNEQFF.

This clonotype was seen more than once but under ten times. The chain uses TRBV5-1 and TRBJ2-1, with 7 bases matching TRBD2. This CDR3 contains 15 residues. The J segment lost 0 bases and the V segment lost 6 bases, leaving 6 bases of the junction unmatched. Germline V gives CDR1 SGHRS, CDR2 YFSETQ. The CDR3 here is CASTSSGTSYNEQFF. For the CDR3, the DNA is TGCGCCAGCACTTCTAGCGGAACCTCCTACAATGAGCAGTTCTTC.

This clonotype has more than one count but fewer than ten. The CDR3, as DNA: TGTGCCACCAGTGGCCGACAGGGATCCTACAATGAGCAGTTCTTC. It is translated as CATSGRQGSYNEQFF. The J gene is TRBJ2-1, the V gene TRBV24-1, with 7 bases aligning to TRBD1. Losses at the gene ends were 5 bases for V and 1 base for J; bases not matched to a gene: 4. The CDR3 contains 15 residues. In germline, CDR1 is KGHDR, CDR2 SFDVKD.

The chain employs TRBV4-3 and TRBJ2-1, with D unclear. The CDR3 sequence is 14 residues long. Trimming pared 1 base from V and 6 bases from J, leaving 10 bases between. Germline V lookup: CDR1 LGHNA, CDR2 YSLEER. CDR3 region: CASSQGRLSNEQFF. CDR3 DNA: TGCGCCAGCAGCCAAGGTAGACTGAGCAATGAGCAGTTCTTC.

This clonotype was detected a few times. This rearrangement joins TRBV9 to TRBJ1-5, with unresolved D. V lost 6 bases to trimming and J lost 1 base, with 20 bases between them. CDR3 length: 17 residues. Germline values: CDR1 SGDLS, CDR2 YYNGEE. The CDR3 protein is CASTLTPPQRSNQPQHF. CDR3 nucleotides: TGTGCCAGCACCCTAACTCCCCCTCAGAGGAGCAATCAGCCCCAGCATTTT. The complete variable domain, with remaining parts taken from reference TRBV9 and TRBJ1-5, reads DSGVTQTPKHLITATGQRVTLRCSPRSGDLSVYWYQQSLDQGLQFLIQYYNGEERAKGNILERFSAQQFPDLHSELNLSSLELGDSALYFCASTLTPPQRSNQPQHFGDGTRLSIL.

The chain links TRBV6-5 to TRBJ1-6, with TRBD1 as a possible D gene (6 bases). The germline CDR1 and CDR2 sequences are MNHEY and SVGAGI. Trimming stripped 2 bases from V and 8 bases from J, with 10 bases between. The CDR3 is 14 residues long. CDR3 region: CASSYEQGHSPLHF. CDR3 DNA: TGTGCCAGCAGTTACGAACAGGGACATTCACCCCTCCACTTT.

The table lists this clonotype with a few counts. J is TRBJ2-1 and V is TRBV9; no firm D call. The CDR3 runs 15 residues. Per the germline V gene, CDR1 is SGDLS and CDR2 is YYNGEE. V lost 3 bases to trimming and J lost 4 bases, with 14 bases between them. CDR3 residues: CASSAPPAAYNEQFF. CDR3 coding DNA: TGTGCCAGCAGCGCCCCCCCCGCGGCGTACAATGAGCAGTTCTTC.

Ten or more counts support this clonotype. The chain employs TRBV2 and TRBJ1-3; D is ambiguous. The germline V and J ends were trimmed by 9 bases and 3 bases, with 9 bases remaining between them. The CDR3 loop spans 12 amino acids. Germline-derived CDR1 and CDR2 are SNHLY and FYNNEI. CDR3 residues: CARKADGNTIYF. The CDR3 coding sequence is TGTGCCAGGAAGGCCGATGGAAACACCATATATTTT.

There are many counts of this clonotype. The V and J genes are TRBV7-2 and TRBJ2-4, with D unresolved. The germline gives CDR1 SGHTA, CDR2 FQGNSA. V shed 5 bases and J shed 12 bases, with 17 bases lying between them. The CDR3 has 13 residues. The CDR3 DNA sequence: TGTGCCAGCAGCCCCCAGTCAGGTTGGGCTCAGTACTTC. Translating it yields CASSPQSGWAQYF.

This clonotype was seen a handful of times. The rearrangement links TRBV20-1 to TRBJ2-5; D possibly corresponds to TRBD2 (6 bases). This CDR3 is 12 amino acids long. Germline V CDR1 and CDR2: DFQATT, SNEGSKA (reference sequence). Trimming stripped 3 bases from V and 5 bases from J, with 10 bases between. The CDR3 bases are TGCAGTGCTAGCGGGAGTAAGGAGACCCAGTACTTC. This sequence encodes CSASGSKETQYF.

The chain links TRBV20-1 to TRBJ2-3; 7 positions match TRBD2. Germline assignment: CDR1 DFQATT and CDR2 SNEGSKA (reference sequence). This CDR3 contains 12 residues. The V segment lost 5 bases and the J segment 6 bases; nucleotides outside the gene matches: 5. The CDR3: CSARTSWDTQYF. The CDR3 DNA reads TGCAGTGCTCGGACTAGTTGGGATACGCAGTATTTT.

This clonotype came up a few times. This sequence joins TRBV7-2 and TRBJ1-2; 9 bases map to TRBD1. Per the germline V gene, CDR1 is SGHTA and CDR2 is FQGNSA. The CDR3 contains 18 residues. Unmatched junction bases numbered 14, after V lost 1 base and J lost 5 bases. DNA of the CDR3: TGTGCCAGCAGCTTAGGGAGGACAGGGGTATTGCGAGAATATGGCTACACCTTC. Encoded protein: CASSLGRTGVLREYGYTF.

This clonotype has only a few counts. The chain uses TRBV2 and TRBJ2-1, with 8 bases identical to TRBD1. CDR1 and CDR2 from the germline V gene are SNHLY and FYNNEI. V dropped 3 bases and J dropped 5; count of bases not matched to a gene: 9. This CDR3 has 16 amino acids. The DNA for the CDR3 is TGTGCCAGCAGTGACGCAAGACAGGGGAAGGACAATGAGCAGTTCTTC. It encodes CASSDARQGKDNEQFF.

V and J are TRBV12-3 or TRBV12-4 and TRBJ1-1; D unclear. Deletions cut 7 bases from V and 0 bases from J, with 12 bases between. The CDR3 totals 14 residues. CDR3 in amino acids: CASTPGLLNTEAFF. CDR3 bases: TGTGCCAGCACCCCCGGCCTCCTGAACACTGAAGCTTTCTTT.

V and J are TRBV6-2 or TRBV6-3 and TRBJ2-3, with 8 positions matching TRBD1. CDR3 length: 14 amino acids. V lost 6 bases to trimming and J lost 4 bases; unmatched junction nucleotides: 6. Germline V gene data show CDR1 as MNHEY and CDR2 as SVGEGT. The CDR3 DNA reads TGTGCCAGCAGGCGGACAGGGAGATCAGATACGCAGTATTTT. It encodes CASRRTGRSDTQYF.

This clonotype appeared a few times. The V and J genes are TRBV12-3 or TRBV12-4 and TRBJ1-1; TRBD1 might be the D (5 bases). V lost 5 bases and J 1 base, leaving 11 bases between the germline ends. The CDR3 runs 14 residues. The CDR3 sequence is CASSHLGRNTEAFF. DNA of the CDR3: TGTGCCAGCAGTCATCTGGGGCGGAACACTGAAGCTTTCTTT.

This clonotype was observed a single time. This chain connects TRBV7-9 to TRBJ1-3; D remains ambiguous. The germline V gene encodes CDR1 SEHNR and CDR2 FQNEAQ (reference sequence). CDR3 length: 14 residues. V lost 2 bases and J 8 bases, leaving 13 bases between the germline ends. CDR3 bases: TGTGCCAGCAGCTTAACGGGAGCGTACGACACCATATATTTT. Protein product: CASSLTGAYDTIYF.

This clonotype was seen a few times. The V gene is TRBV10-3, the J gene TRBJ1-3; D remains ambiguous. The germline V gene has CDR1 ENHRY and CDR2 SYGVKD. CDR3 size: 15 residues. Trimming stripped 4 bases from V and 0 bases from J, with 10 bases between. CDR3 in amino acids: CAISGLGFSGNTIYF. Written as DNA, the CDR3 is TGTGCCATCAGTGGATTAGGGTTCTCTGGAAACACCATATATTTT.

This clonotype came up a few times. V gene TRBV9 combines with J gene TRBJ1-1; weak D call: TRBD1 (6 bases). The CDR3 length is 15 residues. Germline loops: CDR1 SGDLS, CDR2 YYNGEE. V was trimmed by 4 bases and J by 0 bases, leaving 13 bases between them. CDR3 in DNA: TGTGCCAGCAGCCGAGGGGGGCGACTGAACACTGAAGCTTTCTTT. As protein: CASSRGGRLNTEAFF.

This clonotype appeared a few times. The chain couples TRBV7-6 to TRBJ2-7, with TRBD1 identical over 7 bases. V shed 4 bases and J 4 bases; nucleotides not matched to a gene: 10. Germline CDR1 is SGHVS and CDR2 is FNYEAQ. The CDR3 totals 15 residues. The CDR3 DNA follows: TGTGCCAGCAGCTCCAGCGACAGGGCGAAATACGAGCAGTACTTC. Residues: CASSSSDRAKYEQYF.

This clonotype turned up a few times. This chain joins TRBV12-3 or TRBV12-4 and TRBJ1-3; D is unclear. V gave up 7 bases and J gave up 0 bases, with 13 bases separating them. The CDR3 totals 15 residues. The CDR3 nucleotides read TGTGCCAGCAAAGGACCGGCCCGCTCTGGAAACACCATATATTTT. Amino acids: CASKGPARSGNTIYF.

DNA for the CDR3: TGTGCCAGCAGTGAACAGGGAGACACCGGGGAGCTGTTTTTT. Residues: CASSEQGDTGELFF. V usage is TRBV2 and J usage is TRBJ2-2; D assignment may be TRBD1 or TRBD2 (5 bases each). Trimming removed 2 bases at V and 3 bases at J, with 7 bases between. This CDR3 spans 14 amino acids. Germline-derived CDR1 and CDR2 are SNHLY and FYNNEI.

This clonotype was observed a handful of times. V and J are TRBV13 and TRBJ2-7; D is uncertain. The V and J ends lost 2 bases and 2 bases respectively, with 7 bases between them. Germline CDR1 is PRHDT and CDR2 is FYEKMQ (reference sequence). The CDR3 covers 13 residues. This CDR3 reads CASSLHRTYEQYF. The CDR3 coding sequence is TGTGCCAGCAGCTTACATCGCACCTACGAGCAGTACTTC.

This clonotype was detected many times. J is TRBJ2-5 and V is TRBV10-3; 10 positions agree with TRBD1. The CDR3 length is 14 residues. Germline V lookup: CDR1 ENHRY, CDR2 SYGVKD. With V trimmed by 6 bases and J by 0 bases, 1 base remained unmatched. Here the CDR3 reads CAIRGTGDQETQYF. The CDR3 DNA sequence: TGTGCCATCAGGGGGACAGGGGACCAAGAGACCCAGTACTTC.

This clonotype was counted once. The rearrangement uses TRBV7-9 and TRBJ1-2; 10 nucleotides align to TRBD1. J was trimmed by 8 bases and V by 5 bases; bases with no gene match: 20. Germline CDR1 and CDR2: SEHNR and FQNEAQ (reference sequence). The CDR3 covers 18 residues. In DNA, the CDR3 is TGTGCCAGCAGCCCGGCCCGGGACAGGGGTCGTCTTCTCTCAGGCTACACCTTC. Translation gives CASSPARDRGRLLSGYTF.

The chain links TRBV11-3 to TRBJ2-1; TRBD1 might be the D (6 bases). CDR3 length: 15 residues. Germline CDR1 is SGHNT and CDR2 is YENEEA. The ends were cut back, 8 bases at V and 8 bases at J, with 22 bases in the middle. In nucleotides, the CDR3 is TGTGCCAGCCAGATGAGGACAGATAGGATATATGAGCAGTTCTTC. This sequence encodes CASQMRTDRIYEQFF.

This rearrangement joins TRBV5-4 to TRBJ2-1; TRBD2 agrees at 12 bases. Germline CDR1 and CDR2: SGHNT and YYREEE (reference sequence). Germline trimming cut 2 bases from V and 4 bases from J; bases unmatched to any gene: 4. The CDR3 is 16 amino acids. The CDR3 DNA follows: TGTGCCAGCAGCTTCCCTAGCGGGAGGGCATACAATGAGCAGTTCTTC. Its protein product is CASSFPSGRAYNEQFF.

The chain employs TRBV7-2 and TRBJ2-3; TRBD2 matches at 7 bases. Germline assignment: CDR1 SGHTA and CDR2 FQGNSA. The junction had 6 bases not matched to a gene; V was cut back by 2 bases and J by 1 base. The CDR3 totals 16 residues. The CDR3 DNA follows: TGTGCCAGCAGCTTACAGAGACTAGCACGCACAGATACGCAGTATTTT. This codes for CASSLQRLARTDTQYF.

This clonotype was counted once. The V gene is TRBV7-3, the J gene TRBJ2-1; TRBD2 aligns across 7 bases. CDR3 length: 15 amino acids. Germline V gene data show CDR1 as SGHTA and CDR2 as FQGTGA. The trim removed 5 bases at V and 0 bases at J, leaving 4 bases unmatched. DNA for the CDR3: TGTGCCAGCAGCAGCGGGAAAAGCTCCTACAATGAGCAGTTCTTC. Translated, it gives CASSSGKSSYNEQFF.

There are a few counts of this clonotype. V and J are TRBV11-3 and TRBJ2-2; 7 bases match TRBD2. The trim removed 5 bases at V and 1 base at J, leaving 1 base unmatched. The CDR3 has 14 amino acids. The germline V gene encodes CDR1 SGHNT and CDR2 YENEEA. DNA of the CDR3: TGTGCCAGCAGCGGCGGGAGGAACACCGGGGAGCTGTTTTTT. This encodes CASSGGRNTGELFF.